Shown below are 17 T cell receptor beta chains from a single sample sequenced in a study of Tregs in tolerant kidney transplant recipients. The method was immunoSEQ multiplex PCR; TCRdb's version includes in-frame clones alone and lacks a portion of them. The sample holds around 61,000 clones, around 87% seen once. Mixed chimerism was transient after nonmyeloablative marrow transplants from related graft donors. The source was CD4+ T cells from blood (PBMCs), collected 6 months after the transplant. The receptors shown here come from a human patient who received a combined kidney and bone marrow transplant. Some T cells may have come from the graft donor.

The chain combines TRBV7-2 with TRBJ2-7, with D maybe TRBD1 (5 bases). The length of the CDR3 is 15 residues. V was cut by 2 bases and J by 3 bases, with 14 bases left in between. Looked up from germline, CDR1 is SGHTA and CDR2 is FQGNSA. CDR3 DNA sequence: TGTGCCAGCAGCTTATTGGTGGGGCCGTTCTACGAGCAGTACTTC. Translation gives CASSLLVGPFYEQYF.

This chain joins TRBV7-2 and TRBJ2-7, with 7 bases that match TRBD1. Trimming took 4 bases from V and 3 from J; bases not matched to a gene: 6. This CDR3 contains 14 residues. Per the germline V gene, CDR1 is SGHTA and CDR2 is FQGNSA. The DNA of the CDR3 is TGTGCCAGCAGCTACGTACGACAGGGCTACGAGCAGTACTTC. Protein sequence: CASSYVRQGYEQYF.

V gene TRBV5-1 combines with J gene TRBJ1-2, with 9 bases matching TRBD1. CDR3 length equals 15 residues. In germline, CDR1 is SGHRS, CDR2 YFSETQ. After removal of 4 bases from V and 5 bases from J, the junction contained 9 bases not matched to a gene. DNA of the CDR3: TGCGCCAGCAGCAGTGGACAGGGGCTGGAGTATGGCTACACCTTC. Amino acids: CASSSGQGLEYGYTF.

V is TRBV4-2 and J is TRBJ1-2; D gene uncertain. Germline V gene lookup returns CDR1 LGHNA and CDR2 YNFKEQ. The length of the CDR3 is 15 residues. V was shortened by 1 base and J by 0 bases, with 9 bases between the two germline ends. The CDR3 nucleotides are TGTGCCAGCAGCCAAGCCTCCGTAGCTAACTATGGCTACACCTTC. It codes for CASSQASVANYGYTF.

The CDR3 loop reads CASSLGGQGASGNTIYF. CDR3 DNA: TGTGCCAGCAGCCTCGGTGGTCAGGGGGCCTCGGGAAACACCATATATTTT. This chain connects TRBV11-3 to TRBJ1-3; 8 bases are shared with TRBD1. Germline CDR1 is SGHNT and CDR2 is YENEEA. The CDR3 sequence is 17 residues long. V gave up 5 bases and J gave up 4 bases; unmatched junction bases: 13.

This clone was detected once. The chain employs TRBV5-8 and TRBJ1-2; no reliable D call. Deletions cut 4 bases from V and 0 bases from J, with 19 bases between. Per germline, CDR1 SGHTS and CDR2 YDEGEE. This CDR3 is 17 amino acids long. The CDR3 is CASSPYPRSGTNYGYTF. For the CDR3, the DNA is TGTGCCAGCAGCCCCTACCCTAGGAGCGGGACTAACTATGGCTACACCTTC.

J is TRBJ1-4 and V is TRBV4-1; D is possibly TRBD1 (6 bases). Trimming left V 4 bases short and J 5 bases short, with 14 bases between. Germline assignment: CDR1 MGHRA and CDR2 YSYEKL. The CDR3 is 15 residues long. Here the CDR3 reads CASSPRDTGNEKLFF. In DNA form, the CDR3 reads TGCGCCAGCAGCCCACGGGACACGGGAAATGAAAAACTGTTTTTT.

The CDR3 DNA follows: TGTGCCAGCGGGCGGGGGGATAGCTTCCCAGATACGCAGTATTTT. Translation: CASGRGDSFPDTQYF. The chain links TRBV9 to TRBJ2-3; the match to TRBD2 covers 8 bases. CDR1 is SGDLS and CDR2 is YYNGEE in the germline V gene. V was pared by 7 bases and J by 4 bases, with 11 bases of the junction left unmatched. This CDR3 region has 15 residues.

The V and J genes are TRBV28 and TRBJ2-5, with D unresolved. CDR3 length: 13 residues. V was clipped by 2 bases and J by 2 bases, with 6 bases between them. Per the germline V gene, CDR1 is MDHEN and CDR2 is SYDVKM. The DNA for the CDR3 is TGTGCCAGCAGTTTACTAGAGCAAGAGACCCAGTACTTC. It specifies CASSLLEQETQYF.

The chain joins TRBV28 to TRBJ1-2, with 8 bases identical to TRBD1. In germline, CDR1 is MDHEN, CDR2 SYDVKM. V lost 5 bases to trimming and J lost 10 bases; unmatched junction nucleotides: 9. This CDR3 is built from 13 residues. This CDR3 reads CASSPYAGGDYTF. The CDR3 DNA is TGTGCCAGCAGTCCGTATGCAGGGGGCGACTACACCTTC.

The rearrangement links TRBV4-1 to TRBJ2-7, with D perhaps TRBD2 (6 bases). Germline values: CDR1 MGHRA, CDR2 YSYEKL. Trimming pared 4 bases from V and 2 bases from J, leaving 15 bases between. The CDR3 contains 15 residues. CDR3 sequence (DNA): TGCGCCAGCAGCCCTGGGGTAGCGGAAACCTACGAGCAGTACTTC. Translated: CASSPGVAETYEQYF.

CDR3 sequence: CASSLARTLAVAFF. CDR3 in DNA: TGTGCCAGCAGCTTAGCTCGGACACTTGCCGTAGCTTTCTTT. This chain connects TRBV7-9 to TRBJ1-1; a possible D gene is TRBD1 (5 bases). Trimming removed 0 bases at V and 10 bases at J, with 15 bases between. CDR1 is SEHNR and CDR2 is FQNEAQ in the germline V gene (reference sequence). The CDR3 loop spans 14 amino acids. Full variable domain (outside the CDR3, taken from reference TRBV7-9 and TRBJ1-1): DTGVSQNPRHKITKRGQNVTFRCDPISEHNRLYWYRQTLGQGPEFLTYFQNEAQLEKSRLLSDRFSAERPKGSFSTLEIQRTEQGDSAMYLCASSLARTLAVAFFGQGTRLTVV.

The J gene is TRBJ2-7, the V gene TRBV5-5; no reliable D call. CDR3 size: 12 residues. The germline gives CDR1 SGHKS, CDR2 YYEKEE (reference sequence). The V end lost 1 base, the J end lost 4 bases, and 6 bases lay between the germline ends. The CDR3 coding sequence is TGTGCCAGCAGCTTGACCCTATACGAGCAGTACTTC. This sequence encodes CASSLTLYEQYF.

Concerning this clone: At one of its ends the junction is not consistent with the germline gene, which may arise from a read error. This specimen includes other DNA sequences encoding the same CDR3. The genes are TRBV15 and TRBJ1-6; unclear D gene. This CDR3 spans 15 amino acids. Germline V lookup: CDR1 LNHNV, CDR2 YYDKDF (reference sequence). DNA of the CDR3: TGTGCCACCAGCAGAGAGCGACTTGGAAATTCCCCCCTCCACTTT. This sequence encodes CATSRERLGNSPLHF.

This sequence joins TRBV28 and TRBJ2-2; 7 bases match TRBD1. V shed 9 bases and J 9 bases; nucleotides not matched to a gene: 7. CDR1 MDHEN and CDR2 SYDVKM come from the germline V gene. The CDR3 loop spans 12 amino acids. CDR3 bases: TGTGCCAGTACAGACAGGGTCCGGGAGCTGTTTTTT. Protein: CASTDRVRELFF.

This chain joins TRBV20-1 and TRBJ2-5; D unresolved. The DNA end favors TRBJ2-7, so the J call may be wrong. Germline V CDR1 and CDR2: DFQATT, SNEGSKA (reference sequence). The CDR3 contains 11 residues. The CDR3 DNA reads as TGCAGTGCTAGAGGAGACTACGAGCAGTACTTC. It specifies CSARGDYEQYF.

The CDR3 bases are TGTGCCAGTAGTTCTTCTAGGACAGGCGTAAGGGTGAATGAGCAGTTCTTC. Protein product: CASSSSRTGVRVNEQFF. The rearrangement uses TRBV19 and TRBJ2-1; 7 positions agree with TRBD1. Losses at the gene ends were 5 bases for V and 7 bases for J; bases not matched to a gene: 17. CDR1 LNHDA and CDR2 SQIVND come from the germline V gene (reference sequence). This CDR3 is built from 17 residues. The full variable domain, rest sourced from reference TRBV19 and TRBJ2-1, is DGGITQSPKYLFRKEGQNVTLSCEQNLNHDAMYWYRQDPGQGLRLIYYSQIVNDFQKGDIAEGYSVSREKKESFPLTVTSAQKNPTAFYLCASSSSRTGVRVNEQFFGPGTRLTVL.